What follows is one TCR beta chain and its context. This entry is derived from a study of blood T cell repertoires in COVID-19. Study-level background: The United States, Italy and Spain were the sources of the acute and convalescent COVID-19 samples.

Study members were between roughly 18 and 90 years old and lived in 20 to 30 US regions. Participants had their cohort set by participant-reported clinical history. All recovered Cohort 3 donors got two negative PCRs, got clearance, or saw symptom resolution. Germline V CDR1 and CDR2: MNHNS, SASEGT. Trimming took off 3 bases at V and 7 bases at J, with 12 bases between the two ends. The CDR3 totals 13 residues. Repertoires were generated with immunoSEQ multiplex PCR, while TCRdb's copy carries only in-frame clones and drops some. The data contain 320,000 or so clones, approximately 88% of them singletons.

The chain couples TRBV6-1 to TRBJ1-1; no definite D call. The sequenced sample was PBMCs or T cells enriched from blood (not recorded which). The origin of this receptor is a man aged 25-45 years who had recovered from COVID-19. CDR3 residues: CASSDRGHYEAFF. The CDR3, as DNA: TGTGCCAGCAGTGATAGAGGGCACTATGAAGCTTTCTTT.